A single sample gave rise to the 4 T cell receptor beta chains below, sequenced in a study of T cell responses to AZD1222 COVID-19 vaccine. Assay used: immunoSEQ multiplex PCR; TCRdb lists only in-frame clones, some missing. The data hold around 110,000 clones, with 87% observed a single time. This sample comprised peripheral blood, obtained 28 days after the second AZD1222 dose. The receptors originated from an adult who received the AZD1222 COVID-19 vaccine.

This clone was found a few times. This chain connects TRBV23-1 to TRBJ2-7, with D perhaps TRBD1 or TRBD2 (5 bases each). TRBV23-1 is reported as an ORF; its role is uncertain. The CDR3 is 14 residues long. V gave up 6 bases and J gave up 4 bases, with 16 bases separating them. The CDR3 bases are TGCGCCAGCAGCCGTTTTGGGGGAAGGTACGAGCAGTACTTC. It specifies CASSRFGGRYEQYF.

The DNA of the CDR3 is TGTGCCATCAGTGAAGGGGGTTACGAGCAGTACTTC. Translated: CAISEGGYEQYF. The chain carries TRBV10-3 and TRBJ2-7; a weak D match, TRBD1 (6 bases). V gave up 3 bases and J gave up 4 bases, with 7 bases separating them. The germline gives CDR1 ENHRY, CDR2 SYGVKD. The CDR3 runs 12 residues.

The genes are TRBV2 and TRBJ1-2; D is perhaps TRBD1 (6 bases). Germline V gene sequence: CDR1 SNHLY, CDR2 FYNNEI. V was pared by 7 bases and J by 6 bases, with 24 bases between. CDR3 length equals 16 residues. CDR3 protein: CASTSTGGGRRNGYTF. For the CDR3, the DNA is TGTGCCAGCACTTCAACCGGGGGCGGACGGAGGAATGGCTACACCTTC.

This chain joins TRBV19 and TRBJ1-5; the D is unclear. This CDR3 comprises 12 residues. Germline CDR1 LNHDA, CDR2 SQIVND (reference sequence). V was pared by 8 bases and J by 3 bases, with 8 bases between. In DNA, the CDR3 is TGTGCCAGTCAAGGGCCCAATCAGCCCCAGCATTTT. It yields the protein CASQGPNQPQHF.